One and the same sample provided the 17 T cell receptor beta chains below, sequenced in a study of shared clonotypes between healthy human individuals. Libraries were prepared by immunoSEQ multiplex PCR; TCRdb keeps only in-frame clonotypes and omits some of them. The sample consists of 1,500,000 or so clones, about 98.5% of them appearing once. The sample comprised naive CD4+ T cells sorted from blood. Subset denoted: CD45RA+ positively selected. The receptors were sampled from a man aged 25-45 years in good health.

The CDR3 bases are TGCGCCAGCAGCTTGGGGGATGGCCGACGGACAGATGAAGCTTTCTTT. Its protein product is CASSLGDGRRTDEAFF. This chain connects TRBV5-1 to TRBJ1-1, with a weak D call TRBD1 (6 bases). The CDR3 has 16 amino acids. From germline, CDR1 is SGHRS and CDR2 YFSETQ. V lost 0 bases, J lost 7 bases, and 19 bases lay in between.

The chain couples TRBV5-8 to TRBJ2-7; 10 nucleotides align to TRBD2. The ends lost 7 bases at V and 4 bases at J; junction bases unmatched: 5. Germline-derived CDR1 and CDR2 are SGHTS and YDEGEE. CDR3 length: 13 amino acids. The CDR3 nucleotides are TGTGCCAGCGCCCTAGCGGGAGTTTACGAGCAGTACTTC. This gives the protein CASALAGVYEQYF.

The CDR3 DNA reads as TGTGCCAGCAGCCCCAGACTAGCGGGTGGTGGCGGGGAGCTGTTTTTT. Translation: CASSPRLAGGGGELFF. The rearrangement joins TRBV14 to TRBJ2-2; 10 bases align to TRBD2. The CDR3 runs to 16 residues. From germline, CDR1 is SGHDN and CDR2 FVKESK. Trimming took 4 bases from V and 7 from J; bases not matched to a gene: 9. The complete variable domain, with remaining parts taken from reference TRBV14 and TRBJ2-2, reads EAGVTQFPSHSVIEKGQTVTLRCDPISGHDNLYWYRRVMGKEIKFLLHFVKESKQDESGMPNNRFLAERTGGTYSTLKVQPAELEDSGVYFCASSPRLAGGGGELFFGEGSRLTVL.

This clone was detected only once. The J gene is TRBJ1-5, the V gene TRBV2; the match to TRBD1 covers 7 bases. Germline CDR1 is SNHLY and CDR2 is FYNNEI. After removal of 4 bases from V and 1 base from J, the junction contained 4 bases not matched to a gene. The CDR3 covers 15 residues. CDR3 nucleotide sequence: TGTGCCAGCAGTGGGGCAGGGGGAAGCAATCAGCCCCAGCATTTT. Translated, it gives CASSGAGGSNQPQHF.

This clone was counted a single time. The rearrangement links TRBV7-2 to TRBJ2-7, with TRBD2 matching over 9 bases. Germline CDR1 SGHTA, CDR2 FQGNSA. Losses at the gene ends were 3 bases for V and 5 bases for J; bases not matched to a gene: 11. The length of the CDR3 is 16 residues. CDR3 coding DNA: TGTGCCAGCAGCTTTTTCCTAGCGGGGACTTCGGACGAGCAGTACTTC. Protein sequence: CASSFFLAGTSDEQYF.

The rearrangement joins TRBV5-6 to TRBJ1-3; TRBD1 aligns across 7 bases. This CDR3 spans 15 amino acids. V lost 6 bases, J lost 1 base, and 7 bases stayed unmatched. CDR1 and CDR2 from the germline V gene are SGHDT and YYEEEE. The CDR3 here is CASNPRGRSGNTIYF. The CDR3 DNA reads as TGTGCCAGCAACCCCAGGGGGAGGTCTGGAAACACCATATATTTT.

The DNA of the CDR3 is TGTGCCATCAGTGAGTCGAGGCAGGGGGTCTCCTACGAGCAGTACTTC. Encoded protein: CAISESRQGVSYEQYF. The chain joins TRBV10-3 to TRBJ2-7; 7 positions match TRBD1. The CDR3 sequence is 16 residues long. The germline CDR1 and CDR2 sequences are ENHRY and SYGVKD. V lost 0 bases and J lost 0; bases outside the gene matches: 5.

This clone has only one observation. The V call is TRBV27, the J call TRBJ1-5; possible D gene TRBD1, 5 bases. Germline V lookup: CDR1 MNHEY, CDR2 SMNVEV (reference sequence). The CDR3 sequence is 14 residues long. Trimming shortened V by 8 bases and J by 1 base, and 12 bases separated the two germline ends. In DNA form, the CDR3 reads TGTGCCAGCCAATTCAAGGGGAGCAATCAGCCCCAGCATTTT. This gives the protein CASQFKGSNQPQHF.

This clone was recorded once. The chain employs TRBV19 and TRBJ2-4; tentatively, D is TRBD1 (7 bases). CDR1 is LNHDA, CDR2 SQIVND, per germline (reference sequence). The V gene lost 6 bases and the J gene lost 2 bases, with 11 bases spanning the gap. The CDR3 has 14 amino acids. The CDR3: CASRGGQPKNIQYF. CDR3 DNA sequence: TGTGCCAGTAGGGGGGGACAGCCCAAAAACATTCAGTACTTC.

This clone came up once. This chain connects TRBV29-1 to TRBJ1-1; 9 bases are a match to TRBD1. Germline V gives CDR1 SQVTM, CDR2 ANQGSEA. There are 13 residues in the CDR3. V lost 3 bases, J lost 4 bases, and 3 bases stayed unmatched. The CDR3 region has the DNA TGCAGCGTTGAGAGACAGGGGGTCACTGAAGCTTTCTTT. It is translated as CSVERQGVTEAFF.

The chain couples TRBV5-1 to TRBJ2-1; D unresolved. Per the germline V gene, CDR1 is SGHRS and CDR2 is YFSETQ. The V end lost 6 bases, the J end lost 6 bases, and 7 bases lay between the germline ends. The CDR3 consists of 11 residues. As DNA, the CDR3 is TGCGCCAGCAAGGCTCTCAATGAGCAGTTCTTC. It translates to CASKALNEQFF.

This clone was observed a single time. The chain combines TRBV5-1 with TRBJ1-3; the D gene is possibly TRBD1 (5 bases). Germline values: CDR1 SGHRS, CDR2 YFSETQ. The CDR3 runs 16 residues. V shed 0 bases and J shed 2 bases, with 12 bases lying between them. CDR3 protein: CASSLAGGVAGNTIYF. CDR3 DNA: TGCGCCAGCAGCTTGGCCGGGGGTGTAGCTGGAAACACCATATATTTT. Based on the CDR3 plus reference TRBV5-1 and TRBJ1-3, the full variable domain is KAGVTQTPRYLIKTRGQQVTLSCSPISGHRSVSWYQQTPGQGLQFLFEYFSETQRNKGNFPGRFSGRQFSNSRSEMNVSTLELGDSALYLCASSLAGGVAGNTIYFGEGSWLTVV.

The chain employs TRBV30 and TRBJ2-3; 9 nucleotides align to TRBD2. V dropped 2 bases and J dropped 1; count of bases not matched to a gene: 1. Looked up from germline, CDR1 is GTSNPN and CDR2 is SVGIG (reference sequence). The CDR3 sequence is 14 residues long. The CDR3 DNA reads TGTGCCTGGAGTACTAGCGGGCGCACAGATACGCAGTATTTT. This codes for CAWSTSGRTDTQYF.

In the case of this clone: Other DNA sequences in the same sample also yield this CDR3. The chain recombines TRBV7-2 with TRBJ1-2, with TRBD1 identical over 11 bases. V lost 5 bases to trimming and J lost 7 bases; unmatched junction nucleotides: 6. Germline CDR1 is SGHTA and CDR2 is FQGNSA. The CDR3 is 14 amino acids. In DNA form, the CDR3 reads TGTGCCAGCAGCCCAGGACAGGGGGCTGGTGGCTACACCTTC. Amino acids: CASSPGQGAGGYTF.

This clone was seen once. The genes are TRBV9 and TRBJ2-2; D not certain. The CDR3 runs to 15 residues. From germline, CDR1 is SGDLS and CDR2 YYNGEE. V gave up 3 bases and J gave up 0 bases, with 9 bases separating them. CDR3 in amino acids: CASSARNPNTGELFF. The CDR3 region has the DNA TGTGCCAGCAGCGCCCGCAACCCGAACACCGGGGAGCTGTTTTTT.

In regard to this clone: An end of the junction differs from the germline gene, which may be a read error. The rearrangement links TRBV28 to TRBJ1-1; D may be TRBD1 (6 bases). The CDR3 runs to 10 residues. Looked up from germline, CDR1 is MDHEN and CDR2 is SYDVKM. CDR3 nucleotide sequence: TGTGCCAGCAGCGGGACAAACCCTCTCTTC. It translates to CASSGTNPLF.

V gene TRBV5-1 combines with J gene TRBJ2-1; 7 bases map to TRBD2. The CDR3 is made up of 14 amino acids. V dropped 4 bases and J dropped 1; count of bases not matched to a gene: 2. The germline V gene encodes CDR1 SGHRS and CDR2 YFSETQ. DNA for the CDR3: TGCGCCAGCAGCGGGAGGGAATCCTACAATGAGCAGTTCTTC. Encoded protein: CASSGRESYNEQFF. Together with reference TRBV5-1 and TRBJ2-1, the CDR3 gives the full variable domain: KAGVTQTPRYLIKTRGQQVTLSCSPISGHRSVSWYQQTPGQGLQFLFEYFSETQRNKGNFPGRFSGRQFSNSRSEMNVSTLELGDSALYLCASSGRESYNEQFFGPGTRLTVL.